A selection of T cell receptor beta chains follows, all from one sample in a study of blood T cells in healthy people across ages. TCRdb fed the 5' RACE reads into MiXCR, producing one record per CDR3 protein. The data hold around 1.5 million distinct CDR3 sequences, with around 35% observed a single time. Sequenced material: blood. These TCRs come from a woman in her twenties or thirties in good health. Both conserved end residues are part of each CDR3. Each record gives: V gene, J gene, CDR3 protein.

v_gene: TRBV5-4
j_gene: TRBJ2-1
CDR3aa: CASSLGFEDNEQFF

v_gene: TRBV5-1
j_gene: TRBJ2-3
CDR3aa: CASSLEDRYTDTQYF

v_gene: TRBV9
j_gene: TRBJ1-2
CDR3aa: CASSVAGSNYGYTF

v_gene: TRBV15
j_gene: TRBJ2-1
CDR3aa: CATSRDEGLAGGPGYNEQFF

v_gene: TRBV27
j_gene: TRBJ1-2
CDR3aa: CASSPRRDTNYGYTF

v_gene: TRBV27
j_gene: TRBJ2-3
CDR3aa: CASSSPGKELADTQYF

v_gene: TRBV7-9
j_gene: TRBJ2-1
CDR3aa: CASSLGQGNDEQFF

v_gene: TRBV5-6
j_gene: TRBJ2-7
CDR3aa: CASSLSLADYEQYF

v_gene: TRBV6-2/TRBV6-3
j_gene: TRBJ1-5
CDR3aa: CASSYSVVNSNQPQHF

v_gene: TRBV20-1
j_gene: TRBJ2-3
CDR3aa: CSARDLRGSGDTQYF